The 25 T cell receptor beta chains reported below all come from one sample, sequenced in a study of control samples from healthy donors and cancer patients. Repertoires were generated with immunoSEQ multiplex PCR, while TCRdb's copy carries only in-frame clones and drops some. The sample has fewer than 200,000 clones, approximately 90% seen once. The sample consisted of blood. The receptors were gathered from a man younger than 40 in good health.

This sequence joins TRBV30 and TRBJ1-1; D is possibly TRBD1 (5 bases). Trimming removed 5 bases at V and 0 bases at J, with 10 bases between. Germline V gene lookup returns CDR1 GTSNPN and CDR2 SVGIG (reference sequence). This CDR3 is built from 13 residues. The chain's CDR3 is CAWRQGMNTEAFF. CDR3 nucleotides: TGTGCCTGGCGTCAGGGTATGAACACTGAAGCTTTCTTT.

The chain has TRBV4-1 and TRBJ1-2, with TRBD1 matching over 7 bases. V shed 7 bases and J 1 base; nucleotides not matched to a gene: 18. The length of the CDR3 is 18 residues. Germline-derived CDR1 and CDR2 are MGHRA and YSYEKL. The CDR3 here is CASTLFRDSGGFNYGYTF. CDR3 nucleotides: TGCGCCAGCACCCTTTTCCGGGACAGCGGGGGGTTTAACTATGGCTACACCTTC.

V and J are TRBV5-4 and TRBJ2-7; tentatively, D is TRBD1 (6 bases). The CDR3 sequence is 13 residues long. V lost 2 bases to trimming and J lost 4 bases, with 10 bases between them. CDR1 and CDR2 from the germline V gene are SGHNT and YYREEE (reference sequence). This CDR3 reads CASSFTGKYEQYF. As DNA, the CDR3 is TGTGCCAGCAGCTTTACAGGGAAGTACGAGCAGTACTTC.

This clone showed up just once. This chain links TRBV24-1 with TRBJ2-1; no firm D call. The CDR3 is 15 amino acids. Looked up from germline, CDR1 is KGHDR and CDR2 is SFDVKD. The ends were cut back, 3 bases at V and 5 bases at J, with 13 bases in the middle. The CDR3 nucleotides are TGTGCCACCAGTGATCCCCGAGGCGGTGACAATGAGCAGTTCTTC. Amino acid sequence: CATSDPRGGDNEQFF.

V and J are TRBV30 and TRBJ1-3; 7 bases agree with TRBD1. Germline CDR1 is GTSNPN and CDR2 is SVGIG (reference sequence). With 7 bases clipped from V and 0 bases from J, the junction kept 6 bases outside the gene matches. The CDR3 sequence is 14 residues long. The CDR3 bases are TGTGCCTCTTCGACAGGGCTCTCTGGAAACACCATATATTTT. Its translation is CASSTGLSGNTIYF.

V usage is TRBV30 and J usage is TRBJ1-5; D gene unclear. Germline V CDR1 and CDR2: GTSNPN, SVGIG (reference sequence). V was cut by 0 bases and J by 2 bases, with 8 bases left in between. The CDR3 covers 14 residues. CDR3 in amino acids: CAWSVADGNQPQHF. The DNA of the CDR3 is TGTGCCTGGAGTGTTGCAGATGGCAATCAGCCCCAGCATTTT. The whole variable domain, remainder taken from reference TRBV30 and TRBJ1-5, is SQTIHQWPATLVQPVGSPLSLECTVEGTSNPNLYWYRQAAGRGLQLLFYSVGIGQISSEVPQNLSASRPQDRQFILSSKKLLLSDSGFYLCAWSVADGNQPQHFGDGTRLSIL.

The rearrangement uses TRBV29-1 and TRBJ1-3; 9 positions agree with TRBD1. The junction had 3 bases not matched to a gene; V was cut back by 6 bases and J by 0 bases. Germline CDR1 and CDR2: SQVTM and ANQGSEA. The CDR3 is 14 residues long. The CDR3: CSVQGANSGNTIYF. CDR3 in DNA: TGCAGCGTACAGGGGGCCAACTCTGGAAACACCATATATTTT. Full variable domain (outside the CDR3, taken from reference TRBV29-1 and TRBJ1-3): SAVISQKPSRDICQRGTSLTIQCQVDSQVTMMFWYRQQPGQSLTLIATANQGSEATYESGFVIDKFPISRPNLTFSTLTVSNMSPEDSSIYLCSVQGANSGNTIYFGEGSWLTVV.

The gene calls are TRBV6-5 and TRBJ2-1, with D unresolved. This CDR3 comprises 15 residues. Between the trimmed V and J ends, which lost 6 bases and 4 bases, there was a span of 16 bases. CDR1 MNHEY and CDR2 SVGAGI come from the germline V gene. CDR3 protein: CASSKTIGLYNEQFF. The CDR3 DNA is TGTGCCAGCAGCAAAACAATCGGGCTTTACAATGAGCAGTTCTTC.

The V gene is TRBV30, the J gene TRBJ2-1, with 7 bases aligning to TRBD1. J lost 7 bases, V lost 8 bases, and 11 bases had no gene match. Germline V gene sequence: CDR1 GTSNPN, CDR2 SVGIG (reference sequence). This CDR3 has 13 amino acids. CDR3 DNA sequence: TGTGCCGGAGAGACAGGGAGCCGGAATGAGCAGTTCTTC. Amino acids: CAGETGSRNEQFF.

The chain has TRBV30 and TRBJ1-6, with 7 bases lining up with TRBD1. The germline CDR1 and CDR2 sequences are GTSNPN and SVGIG (reference sequence). J was trimmed by 6 bases and V by 2 bases; bases with no gene match: 7. The CDR3 totals 15 residues. Written as DNA, the CDR3 is TGTGCCTGGAGTAGGGAGGGACAGTTTAATTCACCCCTCCACTTT. It is translated as CAWSREGQFNSPLHF.

CDR3 residues: CATSGRGDTDTQYF. CDR3 bases: TGTGCCACCAGTGGGCGGGGGGACACAGATACGCAGTATTTT. The chain combines TRBV24-1 with TRBJ2-3; 8 bases fit TRBD2. Looked up from germline, CDR1 is KGHDR and CDR2 is SFDVKD. The CDR3 has 14 amino acids. J was trimmed by 2 bases and V by 5 bases; bases with no gene match: 2.

This rearrangement joins TRBV10-1 to TRBJ2-3; D is undetermined. Trimming took off 2 bases at V and 1 base at J, with 4 bases between the two ends. CDR1 WNHNN and CDR2 SYGVQD come from the germline V gene (reference sequence). This CDR3 contains 13 residues. The CDR3 DNA reads as TGCGCCAGCAGTGAGGCTGGCACAGATACGCAGTATTTT. Translation: CASSEAGTDTQYF.

The chain has TRBV4-3 and TRBJ1-2, with 8 bases identical to TRBD1. Germline CDR1 reads LGHNA; CDR2 reads YSLEER. Trimming removed 3 bases from V and 7 bases from J; junction bases left unmatched: 7. The length of the CDR3 is 14 residues. CDR3 sequence: CASSHETGVAGYTF. The CDR3 coding sequence is TGCGCCAGCAGCCATGAGACAGGGGTCGCTGGCTACACCTTC.

For this clone: Other DNA sequences in this specimen translate into the identical CDR3. The chain employs TRBV9 and TRBJ2-3, with D possibly TRBD1 on 6 matching bases. Germline V lookup: CDR1 SGDLS, CDR2 YYNGEE. V lost 2 bases and J 6 bases, leaving 10 bases between the germline ends. The CDR3 has 13 residues. This CDR3 is CASSVAGADTQYF. In DNA form, the CDR3 reads TGTGCCAGCAGCGTTGCAGGGGCGGATACGCAGTATTTT.

The CDR3 region has the DNA TGTGCCAGTAGTGTGACAGGGGTCGAAGAGACCCAGTACTTC. It yields the protein CASSVTGVEETQYF. The J gene is TRBJ2-5, the V gene TRBV19; 8 bases line up with TRBD1. Germline CDR1 and CDR2: LNHDA and SQIVND (reference sequence). The CDR3 contains 14 residues. The V segment lost 5 bases and the J segment 3 bases; nucleotides outside the gene matches: 5. The entire variable domain, with the rest obtained from reference TRBV19 and TRBJ2-5, is as follows: DGGITQSPKYLFRKEGQNVTLSCEQNLNHDAMYWYRQDPGQGLRLIYYSQIVNDFQKGDIAEGYSVSREKKESFPLTVTSAQKNPTAFYLCASSVTGVEETQYFGPGTRLLVL.

CDR3 nucleotides: TGCGCCAGCAGCCGGGACGGTACTAATGAAAAACTGTTTTTT. Protein: CASSRDGTNEKLFF. This chain joins TRBV5-1 and TRBJ1-4; a weak D match, TRBD1 (5 bases). The CDR3 extends over 14 amino acids. Germline values: CDR1 SGHRS, CDR2 YFSETQ. Trimming took 4 bases from V and 2 from J, leaving 9 bases between them.

This rearrangement joins TRBV2 to TRBJ1-5; 7 nucleotides line up with TRBD1. This CDR3 is built from 18 residues. The trim removed 6 bases at V and 0 bases at J, leaving 14 bases unmatched. Looked up from germline, CDR1 is SNHLY and CDR2 is FYNNEI. The CDR3 DNA sequence: TGTGCCAGCAGCCCCGGGACAGAATCATTATATAGCAATCAGCCCCAGCATTTT. Translating gives CASSPGTESLYSNQPQHF.

The CDR3 coding sequence is TGTGCCAGTAGTATAGAACAGGGGGCGGTGAACACTGAAGCTTTCTTT. Translating gives CASSIEQGAVNTEAFF. The V gene is TRBV19, the J gene TRBJ1-1, with TRBD1 matching 9 bases. The germline gives CDR1 LNHDA, CDR2 SQIVND (reference sequence). J lost 0 bases, V lost 0 bases, and 2 bases had no gene match. The CDR3 is made up of 16 amino acids.

The V gene is TRBV18, the J gene TRBJ2-7; 9 bases line up with TRBD2. The CDR3 totals 14 residues. V lost 3 bases to trimming and J lost 2 bases; unmatched junction nucleotides: 2. Germline V gene sequence: CDR1 KGHSH, CDR2 LQKENI. The CDR3 protein is CASSPSGGPYEQYF. The CDR3 DNA reads TGTGCCAGCTCACCTAGCGGGGGCCCCTACGAGCAGTACTTC.

V usage is TRBV6-5 and J usage is TRBJ2-5; TRBD1 agrees at 7 bases. Germline-derived CDR1 and CDR2 are MNHEY and SVGAGI. The CDR3 runs 13 residues. The V and J ends lost 6 bases and 5 bases, in that order; junction bases with no gene match: 6. CDR3 loop: CASSRGGLETQYF. The CDR3 DNA is TGTGCCAGCAGCAGAGGGGGCTTGGAGACCCAGTACTTC.

V and J are TRBV19 and TRBJ1-5; D not certain. This CDR3 spans 16 amino acids. The V end was cut by 4 bases, the J end by 5 bases, with 18 bases between. CDR1 is LNHDA and CDR2 is SQIVND in the germline V gene (reference sequence). CDR3 protein: CASSTASRSTYQPQHF. CDR3 DNA sequence: TGTGCCAGTAGTACTGCATCCCGCTCGACTTATCAGCCCCAGCATTTT.

This chain uses TRBV11-3 with TRBJ1-2, with D uncertain. The germline V gene has CDR1 SGHNT and CDR2 YENEEA. The CDR3 runs to 14 residues. The germline V and J ends were trimmed by 5 bases and 14 bases, with 24 bases remaining between them. The CDR3 nucleotides are TGTGCCAGCAGCCCAGGCACCCTCGACCGAGGGCTTACCTTC. Encoded protein: CASSPGTLDRGLTF.

The gene calls are TRBV29-1 and TRBJ2-2, with D maybe TRBD1 (5 bases). Germline V gene sequence: CDR1 SQVTM, CDR2 ANQGSEA. The CDR3 has 14 residues. Deletions cut 7 bases from V and 5 bases from J, with 17 bases between. CDR3 nucleotides: TGCAGCGCCAGTATTAGGACAACTACCGGGGAGCTGTTTTTT. Protein: CSASIRTTTGELFF.

CDR3 nucleotides: TGCGCCAGCAGCAGACAGGGGGTAGGATCGAACACTGAAGCTTTCTTT. Amino acid sequence: CASSRQGVGSNTEAFF. This rearrangement joins TRBV5-1 to TRBJ1-1; 9 positions agree with TRBD1. The V gene's germline CDR1 is SGHRS and CDR2 YFSETQ. The CDR3 is made up of 16 amino acids. Trimming took 4 bases from V and 1 from J; bases not matched to a gene: 8.

The V call is TRBV18, the J call TRBJ2-1, with 8 bases aligning to TRBD2. CDR3 length: 15 residues. V shed 1 base and J 7 bases; nucleotides not matched to a gene: 6. Germline CDR1 KGHSH, CDR2 LQKENI. The CDR3 sequence is CASSPLAGRSNEQFF. CDR3 DNA sequence: TGTGCCAGCTCACCACTAGCGGGGCGAAGTAATGAGCAGTTCTTC.